This passage covers 24 T cell receptor beta chains from one sample sequenced in a study of cytomegalovirus exposure and HLA in healthy donors (dated by TCRdb to about 2017). Libraries were made using the immunoSEQ multiplex PCR assay. A mixture of 60 forward primers for TCR Vbeta segments and 13 reverse primers for TCR Jbeta segments was used in the multiplex PCR. This is the immuneACCESS table as TCRdb keeps it, with only in-frame sequences that have V and J called. A part of the clones is gone; compared with another copy, unresolved V genes explain less than half, and the rest is unexplained. The sample table shows about 130,000 clones, and around 73% are seen once. Of the sample, about 1.5% is held by the ten largest clones. Sequenced material: PBMCs. The receptors originated from a female donor in good health and CMV-seronegative.

The chain uses TRBV19 and TRBJ1-5, with 8 bases fitting TRBD1. This CDR3 comprises 15 residues. V trimming: 4 bases; J trimming: 6 bases; junction bases outside the gene matches: 8. Germline V gene data show CDR1 as LNHDA and CDR2 as SQIVND (reference sequence). CDR3 bases: TGTGCCAGTAGTAAGGACAGGGAAGGAATTCAGCCCCAGCATTTT. It is translated as CASSKDREGIQPQHF.

This clone was detected only a few times. The rearrangement joins TRBV11-2 to TRBJ2-5; D may be TRBD1 (5 bases). This CDR3 has 16 amino acids. CDR1 is SGHAT, CDR2 FQNNGV, per germline. Trimming took off 2 bases at V and 2 bases at J, with 15 bases between the two ends. The CDR3 DNA follows: TGTGCCAGCAGCTTAAGGTTTAGGGGCCTTCAAGAGACCCAGTACTTC. Translated, it gives CASSLRFRGLQETQYF. Full variable domain (rest looked up from reference TRBV11-2 and TRBJ2-5): EAGVAQSPRYKIIEKRQSVAFWCNPISGHATLYWYQQILGQGPKLLIQFQNNGVVDDSQLPKDRFSAERLKGVDSTLKIQPAKLEDSAVYLCASSLRFRGLQETQYFGPGTRLLVL.

V usage is TRBV14 and J usage is TRBJ1-4; D is possibly TRBD1 (6 bases). Trimming left V 1 base short and J 5 bases short, with 11 bases between. Germline V gene sequence: CDR1 SGHDN, CDR2 FVKESK. The CDR3 loop spans 15 amino acids. CDR3 sequence reads: CASSQGAQGNEKLFF. The CDR3 nucleotides read TGTGCCAGCAGCCAAGGGGCACAGGGAAATGAAAAACTGTTTTTT.

In this sample, this clone turned up once. The V and J genes are TRBV19 and TRBJ1-2; tentatively, D is TRBD1 (6 bases). Germline V gene sequence: CDR1 LNHDA, CDR2 SQIVND (reference sequence). The V end was cut by 3 bases, the J end by 4 bases, with 12 bases between. The CDR3 is 14 residues long. The CDR3 sequence is CASSIPSGAYGYTF. DNA for the CDR3: TGTGCCAGTAGTATCCCGTCAGGGGCCTATGGCTACACCTTC.

The chain is built from TRBV27 and TRBJ2-1; 8 bases are a match to TRBD1. Germline V CDR1 and CDR2: MNHEY, SMNVEV (reference sequence). The length of the CDR3 is 17 residues. The J segment lost 3 bases and the V segment lost 4 bases, leaving 11 bases of the junction unmatched. CDR3 sequence (DNA): TGTGCCAGCAGTTCTCCGACAGGGGCGTTAATCTACAATGAGCAGTTCTTC. It yields the protein CASSSPTGALIYNEQFF.

This clone was recorded many times. The chain recombines TRBV28 with TRBJ1-5; 8 nucleotides match TRBD1. J was trimmed by 5 bases and V by 1 base; bases with no gene match: 7. The CDR3 has 16 amino acids. Germline assignment: CDR1 MDHEN and CDR2 SYDVKM. CDR3 region: CASSLSRTGFHQPQHF. Written as DNA, the CDR3 is TGTGCCAGCAGTTTATCCAGGACAGGGTTCCATCAGCCCCAGCATTTT. The variable domain in full, with the rest retrieved from reference TRBV28 and TRBJ1-5, is DVKVTQSSRYLVKRTGEKVFLECVQDMDHENMFWYRQDPGLGLRLIYFSYDVKMKEKGDIPEGYSVSREKKERFSLILESASTNQTSMYLCASSLSRTGFHQPQHFGDGTRLSIL.

This clone occurred once. This chain links TRBV28 with TRBJ1-2; 8 bases are a match to TRBD1. V was pared by 8 bases and J by 0 bases, with 5 bases of the junction left unmatched. CDR1 and CDR2 (germline): MDHEN, SYDVKM. This CDR3 contains 14 residues. CDR3 bases: TGTGCCAGCCGCAGGACAGGGCCTAACTATGGCTACACCTTC. It specifies CASRRTGPNYGYTF.

The V call is TRBV4-3, the J call TRBJ2-3; the match to TRBD1 covers 9 bases. J lost 2 bases, V lost 1 base, and 4 bases had no gene match. The CDR3 extends over 16 amino acids. Germline assignment: CDR1 LGHNA and CDR2 YSLEER. The CDR3 loop reads CASSQVWDRATDTQYF. CDR3 bases: TGCGCCAGCAGCCAAGTTTGGGACAGGGCCACAGATACGCAGTATTTT.

The chain combines TRBV13 with TRBJ2-7, with 12 bases matching TRBD2. The junction had 6 bases not matched to a gene; V was cut back by 0 bases and J by 6 bases. Germline V gene sequence: CDR1 PRHDT, CDR2 FYEKMQ (reference sequence). The CDR3 contains 16 residues. The CDR3, as DNA: TGTGCCAGCAGCTTAGGGCTAGCGGGAGGGTCTGCCGAGCAGTACTTC. Amino acid sequence: CASSLGLAGGSAEQYF.

V is TRBV7-3 and J is TRBJ2-2; TRBD2 might be the D (7 bases). From germline, CDR1 is SGHTA and CDR2 FQGTGA. CDR3 size: 17 residues. Between the trimmed V and J ends, which lost 4 bases and 3 bases, there was a span of 18 bases. The CDR3 region is CASSSWVSGGHTGELFF. CDR3 nucleotides: TGTGCCAGCAGCTCCTGGGTCTCCGGGGGGCACACCGGGGAGCTGTTTTTT.

The gene calls are TRBV5-6 and TRBJ2-5, with 9 bases fitting TRBD1. The DNA end favors TRBJ2-7, so the J call may be wrong. The CDR3 is made up of 15 amino acids. Germline CDR1 and CDR2: SGHDT and YYEEEE. The CDR3 reads CASSSWGQGTYEQYF. The CDR3 nucleotides are TGTGCCAGCAGCTCGTGGGGACAGGGAACCTACGAGCAGTACTTC.

This sequence joins TRBV19 and TRBJ2-7, with 10 bases fitting TRBD2. Looked up from germline, CDR1 is LNHDA and CDR2 is SQIVND (reference sequence). J was trimmed by 3 bases and V by 6 bases; bases with no gene match: 8. This CDR3 region has 15 residues. The CDR3 DNA reads as TGTGCCAGTAGAACAGCGGGAGGGCCCTACTACGAGCAGTACTTC. Translating gives CASRTAGGPYYEQYF.

The V and J genes are TRBV27 and TRBJ1-1; D is perhaps TRBD1 (6 bases). Deletions cut 5 bases from V and 0 bases from J, with 13 bases between. Germline V gives CDR1 MNHEY, CDR2 SMNVEV (reference sequence). This CDR3 spans 15 amino acids. This CDR3 is CASSPRTEMNTEAFF. CDR3 DNA: TGTGCCAGCAGTCCACGGACAGAAATGAACACTGAAGCTTTCTTT.

This chain links TRBV7-3 with TRBJ2-3, with no clear D. V gave up 5 bases and J gave up 12 bases, with 18 bases separating them. The CDR3 has 13 residues. CDR1 SGHTA and CDR2 FQGTGA come from the germline V gene. CDR3 sequence reads: CASSGSEAPPQYF. The DNA for the CDR3 is TGTGCCAGCAGCGGTTCAGAGGCCCCTCCCCAGTATTTT.

This chain links TRBV4-1 with TRBJ2-2; 9 nucleotides match TRBD1. Unmatched junction bases numbered 6, after V lost 0 bases and J lost 4 bases. The CDR3 covers 17 residues. Germline CDR1 and CDR2: MGHRA and YSYEKL. CDR3 DNA sequence: TGCGCCAGCAGCCAAGATAGGAGGACAGGGGCCACCGGGGAGCTGTTTTTT. Translating gives CASSQDRRTGATGELFF.

The CDR3 spells CASSLVWRGPTGNTGELFF. CDR3 DNA: TGTGCCAGCAGCTTAGTATGGAGGGGGCCCACCGGAAACACCGGGGAGCTGTTTTTT. This sequence joins TRBV7-8 and TRBJ2-2, with TRBD1 as a possible D gene (7 bases). The germline V gene encodes CDR1 SGHVS and CDR2 FQNEAQ. The length of the CDR3 is 19 residues. V was shortened by 1 base and J by 2 bases, with 20 bases between the two germline ends.

The chain joins TRBV5-1 to TRBJ2-7; no reliable D call. The germline gives CDR1 SGHRS, CDR2 YFSETQ. The CDR3 covers 14 residues. The V end was cut by 0 bases, the J end by 0 bases, with 7 bases between. The CDR3 nucleotides read TGCGCCAGCAGCTTGGATCCTAGCTCCTACGAGCAGTACTTC. It yields the protein CASSLDPSSYEQYF.

This clone was seen a few times. The gene calls are TRBV6-5 and TRBJ1-4, with TRBD1 matching over 7 bases. CDR3 length equals 14 residues. The germline V gene encodes CDR1 MNHEY and CDR2 SVGAGI. Unmatched junction bases numbered 5, after V lost 5 bases and J lost 5 bases. The CDR3 DNA reads as TGTGCCAGCAGTGACAGGGCGCGGAATGAAAAACTGTTTTTT. This codes for CASSDRARNEKLFF.

Only a few counts were recorded for this clone. The CDR3 region is CASSLRQGANLSGRKLFF. The CDR3, as DNA: TGTGCCAGCAGTTTAAGACAGGGGGCGAATTTATCCGGGAGAAAACTGTTTTTT. The chain carries TRBV28 and TRBJ1-4; 10 nucleotides align to TRBD1. The CDR3 sequence is 18 residues long. Germline V gene data show CDR1 as MDHEN and CDR2 as SYDVKM. The V segment lost 2 bases and the J segment 10 bases; nucleotides outside the gene matches: 16.

J is TRBJ2-2 and V is TRBV2; D not resolved. The CDR3 is made up of 14 amino acids. The ends were cut back, 5 bases at V and 4 bases at J, with 11 bases in the middle. CDR1 and CDR2 from the germline V gene are SNHLY and FYNNEI. The CDR3 DNA sequence: TGTGCCAGCAGTCGTGTTGAGGTCACCGGGGAGCTGTTTTTT. Protein product: CASSRVEVTGELFF.

The chain recombines TRBV15 with TRBJ2-4, with D possibly matching TRBD1 (5 bases). This CDR3 is built from 13 residues. Trimming pared 0 bases from V and 6 bases from J, leaving 6 bases between. Per germline, CDR1 LNHNV and CDR2 YYDKDF (reference sequence). CDR3 sequence: CATSRDQGNIQYF. The CDR3 nucleotides are TGTGCCACCAGCAGAGATCAGGGAAACATTCAGTACTTC.

For the CDR3, the DNA is TGTGCCAGCAGCTTAATAGCAGGGGACACTGAAGCTTTCTTT. Amino acid sequence: CASSLIAGDTEAFF. V gene TRBV7-3 combines with J gene TRBJ1-1, with D tentatively TRBD1 (6 bases). Germline values: CDR1 SGHTA, CDR2 FQGTGA. This CDR3 is 14 amino acids long. Trimming stripped 1 base from V and 3 bases from J, with 9 bases between.

This clone has a single count. This rearrangement joins TRBV19 to TRBJ1-5; D remains unclear. CDR1 is LNHDA and CDR2 is SQIVND in the germline V gene (reference sequence). CDR3 length: 15 amino acids. Between the trimmed V and J ends, which lost 5 bases and 0 bases, there was a span of 11 bases. CDR3 coding DNA: TGTGCCAGTAGTCCGCGTGCGGATAGCAATCAGCCCCAGCATTTT. Residues: CASSPRADSNQPQHF. The complete variable domain, with remaining parts taken from reference TRBV19 and TRBJ1-5, reads DGGITQSPKYLFRKEGQNVTLSCEQNLNHDAMYWYRQDPGQGLRLIYYSQIVNDFQKGDIAEGYSVSREKKESFPLTVTSAQKNPTAFYLCASSPRADSNQPQHFGDGTRLSIL.

This chain uses TRBV21-1 with TRBJ1-5; the table gives TRBD1 as D, unverified against the DNA. TRBV21-1 is designated a pseudogene. The CDR3 runs to 16 residues. The DNA of the CDR3 is TGTGCCAGCAGCAAAATCAGGGATTATAGCAATCAGCCCCAGCATTTT. Amino acid sequence: CASSKIRDYSNQPQHF.